Below are 2 T cell receptor beta chains sequenced from a single sample in a study of T cells after yellow fever vaccination. TCRdb called the 5' RACE reads again in MiXCR, with one record for every CDR3 protein. The table lists about 350,000 distinct CDR3 sequences, 8% to 9.5% of them singletons. This specimen was PBMCs, taken more than 40 days after the first yellow fever vaccination. These receptors came from a man aged 18 to 29 who received the YFV17D yellow fever vaccine.

The chain is built from TRBV28 and TRBJ1-1, with TRBD1 matching over 8 bases. The length of the CDR3 is 15 residues. Germline assignment: CDR1 MDHEN and CDR2 SYDVKM. J lost 7 bases, V lost 5 bases, and 12 bases had no gene match. This chain's CDR3 is CASSLPGQAYYEAFF. The CDR3 coding sequence is TGTGCCAGCAGTCTCCCGGGACAGGCCTACTATGAAGCTTTCTTT.

This clonotype turned up a few times. This chain links TRBV29-1 with TRBJ2-3; D perhaps matches TRBD1 (6 bases). This CDR3 is built from 11 residues. The V gene lost 7 bases and the J gene lost 5 bases, with 10 bases spanning the gap. In germline, CDR1 is SQVTM, CDR2 ANQGSEA. CDR3 region: CSGGTLDTQYF. The CDR3, as DNA: TGCAGCGGGGGGACATTAGATACGCAGTATTTT.